The clone carrying this TCR beta chain was observed a few times. This sample stems from a study of T cells in Graves' hyperthyroidism and ophthalmopathy. RNA transcripts served as the template for amplifying TCR beta CDR3 regions. The TCR CDR3 first-round RT-PCR relied on the HTBI primer set. Via MiXCR, TCRdb re-called the multiplex PCR reads, giving one row per CDR3 protein. This sample has some 800,000 distinct CDR3 sequences, with roughly 40% found just once. The PBMCs were sourced from fresh peripheral blood (10 ml). The CDR3 is 13 amino acids. V lost 4 bases to trimming and J lost 8 bases, with 12 bases between them. Germline assignment: CDR1 SGHNT and CDR2 YYREEE (reference sequence).

The sequence was collected from a man aged 18 to 35 with Graves' hyperthyroidism. Material: blood. The chain employs TRBV5-4 and TRBJ1-4, with D unresolved. CDR3 amino acids: CASSPSTQEKLFF. Here the CDR3 DNA reads TGTGCCAGCAGCCCGAGCACCCAAGAAAAACTGTTTTTT.